What follows is one TCR beta chain and its context. The antigen remains undetermined. Being one base from a much bigger clone, this may be a read error. This CDR3 is also generated by other DNA sequences in the sample. Sequencing used immunoSEQ multiplex PCR; TCRdb keeps in-frame clones, though not all of them. Here the sample spans about 110,000 clones, around 92% being singletons. The sample originates from a study of T cell responses to AZD1222 COVID-19 vaccine. Study conclusions and caveats: Scientists sampled the repertoires only once the peak T cell response had passed. There were vaccine-associated CD4 TCRs across spike, dominant at 160-218 and 743-854. Increases in Spike-specific TCR breadth and depth were seen after two AZD1222 doses.

V lost 3 bases, J lost 4 bases, and 2 bases lay in between. Looked up from germline, CDR1 is DFQATT and CDR2 is SNEGSKA (reference sequence). The CDR3 is 10 residues long. This clonotype was obtained from an adult who received the AZD1222 COVID-19 vaccine. The chain recombines TRBV20-1 with TRBJ2-3; D ambiguous. Specimen: peripheral blood, collected 28 days after the second AZD1222 dose. CDR3 sequence reads: CSASPDTQYF. The DNA for the CDR3 is TGCAGTGCTAGTCCAGATACGCAGTATTTT.